This T cell receptor beta chain was identified in a study (dated by TCRdb to 2015 to 2017). A note on the overall study: The study examined whether tumor-infiltrating Tregs in breast cancer are drawn from blood Tregs or arise in situ by conversion from other CD4+ T cell subsets.

Broader findings and caveats from the paper: The validation in the larger cohort was limited to a single TCR beta V-J rearrangement instead of whole repertoires. Tumor memory CD4+ T cell TCR gene usage clustered with blood and lymph node memory CD4+ cells and lymph node naive CD4+ cells. The greatest overlap of tumor-infiltrating Treg TCR alpha and beta sequences was with tumor naive CD4+ T cells, followed next by blood naive CD4+ T cells.

The germline V gene encodes CDR1 SGHTA and CDR2 FQGNSA. The V and J ends are trimmed by 5 bases and 4 bases, leaving 14 bases between them. Counted from cysteine to phenylalanine, this CDR3 has 15 amino acids. Of the read, only the CDR3 DNA is kept; its 45 bases are in frame from base 1. Full-length TCR variable regions were amplified by 5' RACE PCR with constant-region reverse primers, followed by semi-nested PCR with Nested Universal Primer A. The ReliaPrep RNA Cell Miniprep System was used to extract total RNA, which was then reverse transcribed into 5'RACE-ready cDNA with the SMARTer RACE 5'/3' Kit. An Illumina MiSeq was used to sequence the full-length TCR alpha and beta libraries, which had been barcoded with multiplex adaptors. From the authors' description of their analysis: For each of nine subset-tissue groups, sequencing data from the five patients were combined, and the groups were compared by unsupervised clustering of TCR gene usage. The Morisita-Horn index, with shared sequences weighted by their contribution to each repertoire, was used to calculate repertoire similarity. The raw public data were reprocessed by TCRdb itself: fastp quality trimming at Q25, MiXCR clonotype calling, in-frame beta chains only. Under each unique CDR3 protein, matching rows form one entry showing the most common genes and DNA. The V and J calls shown here were made by TCRdb, not taken from the authors' results. The sample includes 30,000 to 40,000 distinct CDR3 sequences, with approximately 30% observed a single time. Jointly, the top ten make up roughly 4% of the sample.

Naive CD4+ T cells were purified with the Miltenyi Naive CD4+ T Cell Isolation kit, with Tregs depleted using CD25 microbeads. Tregs, naive and memory CD4+ T cells from tumor, blood and ipsilateral draining lymph nodes of five breast cancer patients underwent full-length TCR alpha and beta sequencing. Tumor tissue, along with lymph nodes from ipsilateral axillary dissection, was perfused with PBS, minced, and then digested using collagenase I and hyaluronidase. Ficoll density gradient centrifugation was used to isolate mononuclear cells from either lymph nodes or 45 to 50 ml of peripheral blood. Sorted cell populations were confirmed by FACS to exceed 90% purity. A few counts support this clonotype. Its specific antigen is unknown. Per-base quality was not reported, and no clone a single base away is much larger than it.

The sequencing sample was made of naive CD4+ T cells sorted from a lymph node. The cell subset or site label of this sample denotes: naive CD4+ T cells, CD4+CD45RA+CD25-. Recombination joined TRBV7-2 with TRBJ1-4; a tentative D call is TRBD1 (5 bases match). The clonotype was recovered from a female donor with breast cancer. The DNA reads TGTGCCAGCAGCAACCCGACAGTAGATAATGAAAAACTGTTTTTT. Its product reads: CASSNPTVDNEKLFF.